This entry lists 9 T cell receptor beta chains sequenced from one sample in a study of T-cell reconstitution after alpha-beta-depleted transplantation in children (dated by TCRdb to the mid-2010s). What the treatment or condition label conveys for this sample: allogeneic hematopoietic cell transplantation with graft depleted of TCRalphabeta T cells and CD19 B cells. Libraries were made using PCR. Sequencing took place on an Illumina HiSeq 2500. TCR library preparation used molecular barcoding, with unique molecular identifiers applied to normalize quantification of the TCRbeta repertoire. The public reads were reanalyzed by TCRdb: fastp trimming at Q25, MiXCR alignment, in-frame beta chains only. When rows share a CDR3 protein, they turn into one entry using the most common DNA and genes. For this sample the table gives around 450,000 distinct CDR3 sequences, of which about 10% were detected only once. Clones ranked in the top ten supply 2% to 2.5% of the sample.

The material was PBMCs, obtained before TCRalphabeta/CD19-depleted stem cell transplant. These receptor sequences come from a child aged 2-15 years with inherited bone marrow failure, due to receive a stem cell transplant.

The chain joins TRBV19 to TRBJ2-1; TRBD2 matches at 12 bases. CDR1 is LNHDA and CDR2 is SQIVND in the germline V gene (reference sequence). V shed 1 base, J shed 4 bases, and the junction held 2 bases outside the gene matches. The CDR3 is made up of 16 amino acids. This CDR3 is CASSIGTSGTYNEQFF. CDR3 nucleotide sequence: TGTGCCAGTAGTATAGGGACTAGCGGGACGTACAATGAGCAGTTCTTC.

The rearrangement links TRBV19 to TRBJ2-5; D is uncertain. This CDR3 has 12 amino acids. V dropped 5 bases and J dropped 4 bases, with 8 bases sitting between them. The V gene's germline CDR1 is LNHDA and CDR2 SQIVND (reference sequence). CDR3 protein: CASSSDGETQYF. The CDR3 nucleotides read TGTGCCAGTAGTTCGGACGGAGAGACCCAGTACTTC.

This clonotype has just a few counts. The chain joins TRBV20-1 to TRBJ2-1; D is unresolved. V was pared by 6 bases and J by 7 bases, with 16 bases between. The CDR3 runs to 13 residues. Germline V lookup: CDR1 DFQATT, CDR2 SNEGSKA (reference sequence). In DNA, the CDR3 is TGCAGTGCAAACTTCCCTTATGGGAATGAGCAGTTCTTC. Translated, it gives CSANFPYGNEQFF.

This sequence joins TRBV3-1 and TRBJ1-1; TRBD1 might be the D (5 bases). Germline V gene data show CDR1 as LGHDT and CDR2 as YNNKEL (reference sequence). Trimming pared 3 bases from V and 5 bases from J, leaving 10 bases between. This CDR3 spans 13 amino acids. As DNA, the CDR3 is TGTGCCAGCAGCCAGGGAGGGGAAACTGAAGCTTTCTTT. Translation: CASSQGGETEAFF.

This clonotype was counted at least ten times. The CDR3 is CAISVGGVTTEAFF. Here the CDR3 DNA reads TGTGCCATCAGTGTAGGGGGGGTAACGACTGAAGCTTTCTTT. The J gene is TRBJ1-1, the V gene TRBV10-3; possibly TRBD1 for D (6 bases). CDR1 and CDR2 from the germline V gene are ENHRY and SYGVKD. The V and J ends lost 4 bases and 5 bases respectively, with 14 bases between them. The CDR3 has 14 residues.

Comment on this clonotype: A read error may be the cause here, since a much bigger clone is one base away. The V gene is TRBV7-9, the J gene TRBJ2-7; D is perhaps TRBD2 (5 bases). The CDR3 is 15 residues long. Germline assignment: CDR1 SEHNR and CDR2 FQNEAQ (reference sequence). The V and J ends lost 5 bases and 3 bases respectively, with 17 bases between them. The CDR3 is CASSQRAGGLYEQYF. In nucleotides, the CDR3 is TGTGCCAGCAGCCAGAGGGCTGGCGGCCTCTACGAGCAGTACTTC.

This clonotype was observed a handful of times. J is TRBJ2-6 and V is TRBV10-3, with 9 bases matching TRBD1. This CDR3 has 19 residues. After removal of 0 bases from V and 0 bases from J, the junction contained 6 bases not matched to a gene. CDR1 is ENHRY, CDR2 SYGVKD, per germline. CDR3 nucleotide sequence: TGTGCCATCAGTGAGTCCCGGACAGGGGTCAGCTCTGGGGCCAACGTCCTGACTTTC. Protein sequence: CAISESRTGVSSGANVLTF.

Details on this clonotype: A read error is possible here, since a much larger clone lies one base away. The V and J genes are TRBV4-3 and TRBJ2-1; 10 bases match TRBD2. V shed 3 bases, J shed 7 bases, and the junction held 6 bases outside the gene matches. Germline V gives CDR1 LGHNA, CDR2 YSLEER. The CDR3 totals 15 residues. CDR3 coding DNA: TGCGCCAGCAGCCATACTAGCGGGACGGGGAATGAGCAGTTCTTC. Residues: CASSHTSGTGNEQFF.

This clonotype was found many times. The rearrangement joins TRBV5-1 to TRBJ1-1, with a weak D call TRBD1 (5 bases). Germline loops: CDR1 SGHRS, CDR2 YFSETQ. The length of the CDR3 is 14 residues. The ends were cut back, 2 bases at V and 0 bases at J, with 8 bases in the middle. The CDR3 region has the DNA TGCGCCAGCAGCTTCTCGGGGGTGAACACTGAAGCTTTCTTT. This gives the protein CASSFSGVNTEAFF.